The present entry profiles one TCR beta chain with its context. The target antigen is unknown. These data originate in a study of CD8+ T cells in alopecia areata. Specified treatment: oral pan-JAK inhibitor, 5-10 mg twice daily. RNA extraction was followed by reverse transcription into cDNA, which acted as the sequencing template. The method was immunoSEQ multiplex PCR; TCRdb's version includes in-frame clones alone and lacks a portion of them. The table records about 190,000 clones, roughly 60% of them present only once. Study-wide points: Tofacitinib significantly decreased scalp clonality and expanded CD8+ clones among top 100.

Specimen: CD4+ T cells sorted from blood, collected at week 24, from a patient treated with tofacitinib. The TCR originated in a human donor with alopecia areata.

Here the CDR3 DNA reads TGTGCCAGCAGTGAGTCGTACACGCGGGAGCAGTACTTC. It specifies CASSESYTREQYF. The chain has TRBV25-1 and TRBJ2-7; D not certain. Germline CDR1 reads MGHDK; CDR2 reads SYGVNS. V dropped 3 bases and J dropped 7 bases, with 13 bases sitting between them. The CDR3 sequence is 13 residues long.